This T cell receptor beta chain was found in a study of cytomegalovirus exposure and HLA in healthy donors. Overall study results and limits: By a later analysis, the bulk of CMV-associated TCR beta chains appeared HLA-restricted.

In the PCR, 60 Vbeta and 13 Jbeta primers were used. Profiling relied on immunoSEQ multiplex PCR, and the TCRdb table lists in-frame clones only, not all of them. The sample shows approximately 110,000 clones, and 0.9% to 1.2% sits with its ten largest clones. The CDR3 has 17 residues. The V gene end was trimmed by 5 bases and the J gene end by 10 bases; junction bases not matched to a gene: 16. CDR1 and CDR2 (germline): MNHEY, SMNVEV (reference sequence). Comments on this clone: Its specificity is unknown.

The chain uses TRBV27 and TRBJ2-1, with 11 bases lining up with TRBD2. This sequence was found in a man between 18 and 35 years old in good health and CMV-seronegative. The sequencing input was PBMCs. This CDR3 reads CASSQHPGLAATREQFF. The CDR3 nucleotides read TGTGCCAGCAGTCAACATCCGGGACTAGCGGCAACGAGAGAGCAGTTCTTC.